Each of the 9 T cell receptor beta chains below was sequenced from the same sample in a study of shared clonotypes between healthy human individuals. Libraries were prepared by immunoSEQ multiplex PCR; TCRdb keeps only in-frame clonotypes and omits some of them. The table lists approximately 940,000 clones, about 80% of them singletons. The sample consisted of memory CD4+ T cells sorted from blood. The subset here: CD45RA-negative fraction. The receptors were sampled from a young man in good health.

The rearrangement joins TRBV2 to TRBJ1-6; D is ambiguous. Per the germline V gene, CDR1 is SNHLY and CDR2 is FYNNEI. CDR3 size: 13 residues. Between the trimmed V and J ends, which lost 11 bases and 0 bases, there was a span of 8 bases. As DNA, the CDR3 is TGTGCCGGAGGTAGCTCCTATAATTCACCCCTCCACTTT. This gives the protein CAGGSSYNSPLHF.

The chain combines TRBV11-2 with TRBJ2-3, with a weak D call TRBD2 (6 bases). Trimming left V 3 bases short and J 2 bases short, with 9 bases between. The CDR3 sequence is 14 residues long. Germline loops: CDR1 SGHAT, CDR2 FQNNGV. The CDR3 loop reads CASSLGGLTDTQYF. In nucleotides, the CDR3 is TGTGCCAGCAGCTTGGGGGGACTCACAGATACGCAGTATTTT.

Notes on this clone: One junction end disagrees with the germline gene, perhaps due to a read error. The CDR3 reads CSVLRGSSHNEQFF. CDR3 sequence (DNA): TGCAGCGTTTTGCGCGGGAGCTCCCACAATGAGCAGTTCTTC. The chain couples TRBV29-1 to TRBJ2-1; TRBD2 matches 7 bases. The length of the CDR3 is 14 residues. The germline CDR1 and CDR2 sequences are SQVTM and ANQGSEA.

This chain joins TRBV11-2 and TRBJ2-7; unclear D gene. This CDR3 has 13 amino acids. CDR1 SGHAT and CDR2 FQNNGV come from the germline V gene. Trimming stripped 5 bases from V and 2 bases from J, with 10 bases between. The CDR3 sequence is CASSPTLAYEQYF. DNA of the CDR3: TGTGCCAGCAGCCCGACCTTAGCCTACGAGCAGTACTTC.

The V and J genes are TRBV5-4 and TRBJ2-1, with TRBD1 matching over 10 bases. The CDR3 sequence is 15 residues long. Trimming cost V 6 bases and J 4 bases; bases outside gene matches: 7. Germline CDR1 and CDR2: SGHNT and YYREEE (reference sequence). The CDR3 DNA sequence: TGTGCCAGCAACCTGGACAGGGGGGGATACAATGAGCAGTTCTTC. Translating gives CASNLDRGGYNEQFF.

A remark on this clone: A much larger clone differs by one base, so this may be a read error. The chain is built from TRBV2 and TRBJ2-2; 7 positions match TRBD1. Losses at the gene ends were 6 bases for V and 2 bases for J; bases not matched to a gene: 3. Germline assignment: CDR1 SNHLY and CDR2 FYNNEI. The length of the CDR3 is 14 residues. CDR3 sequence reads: CASRRDSNTGELFF. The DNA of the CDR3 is TGTGCCAGCAGAAGGGACAGCAACACCGGGGAGCTGTTTTTT.

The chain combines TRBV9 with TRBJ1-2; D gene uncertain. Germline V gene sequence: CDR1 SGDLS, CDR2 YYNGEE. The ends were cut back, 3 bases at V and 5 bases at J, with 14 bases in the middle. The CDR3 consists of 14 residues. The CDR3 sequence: CASSAGGGLYGYTF. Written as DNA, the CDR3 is TGTGCCAGCAGCGCCGGAGGAGGACTTTATGGCTACACCTTC.

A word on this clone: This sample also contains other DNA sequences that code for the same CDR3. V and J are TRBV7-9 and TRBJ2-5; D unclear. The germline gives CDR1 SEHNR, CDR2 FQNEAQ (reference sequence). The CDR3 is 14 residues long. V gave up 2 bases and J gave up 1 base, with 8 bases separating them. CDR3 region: CASSLSGSQETQYF. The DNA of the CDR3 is TGTGCCAGCAGCTTATCTGGCAGCCAAGAGACCCAGTACTTC.

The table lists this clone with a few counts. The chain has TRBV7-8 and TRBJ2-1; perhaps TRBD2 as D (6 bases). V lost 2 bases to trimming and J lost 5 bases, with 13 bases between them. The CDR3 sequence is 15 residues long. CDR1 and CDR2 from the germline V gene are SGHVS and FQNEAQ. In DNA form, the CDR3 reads TGTGCCAGCAGCTTAAGCGGGCAACTCCACAATGAGCAGTTCTTC. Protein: CASSLSGQLHNEQFF.